This is a list of T cell receptor beta chains from one sample in a study of shared clonotypes between healthy human individuals. The protocol was immunoSEQ multiplex PCR, while the TCRdb copy is restricted to in-frame clones and leaves out a portion. This sample has approximately 2,300,000 clones, with under 95% found just once. Source material: naive CD4+ T cells from PBMCs. The receptors were sampled from a man between 18 and 35 years old in good health. Some clones in this sample may be carry-over from other donors' samples. Each CDR3 is given with its conserved first and last residue. Fields, in order: CDR3 length, clone size, V gene, D gene, J gene, CDR3 DNA, CDR3 protein. D genes are given only for firm matches. Not all rows give a size; the values are once, few, many and, for expanded clones, a class.

14	NA	TRBV5-1	NA	TRBJ2-5	TGCGCCAGCTATCAAGGGGATACCCAAGAGACCCAGTACTTC	CASYQGDTQETQYF
14	NA	TRBV5-1	TRBD1	TRBJ2-3	TGCGCCAGCAGCGCTGACAGGGGGACAGATACGCAGTATTTT	CASSADRGTDTQYF
16	NA	TRBV7-9	TRBD2	TRBJ2-5	TGTGCCAGCAGCCTTGGGGCTAGCGGGAGCCAAGAGACCCAGTACTTC	CASSLGASGSQETQYF
15	NA	TRBV29-1	TRBD2	TRBJ2-5	TGCAGCGTTGAAGGGGCTAGCGGGAGACGAGAGACCCAGTACTTC	CSVEGASGRRETQYF
15	NA	TRBV7-9	NA	TRBJ2-7	TGTGCCAGCAGCTTAATTCGACAGTGGGACGCCGAGCAGTACTTC	CASSLIRQWDAEQYF
15	NA	TRBV5-1	TRBD2	TRBJ2-1	TGCGCCAGCAATACGTGGGCGGGAGTTTGGAATGAGCAGTTCTTC	CASNTWAGVWNEQFF
16	NA	TRBV4-1	NA	TRBJ1-2	TGCGCCAGCAGCGGGGAGGAGGGACGGGCGACCTATGGCTACACCTTC	CASSGEEGRATYGYTF
14	NA	TRBV27	NA	TRBJ2-7	TGTGCCAGCAAGGGCATCAGGAGCTCCTACGAGCAGTACTTC	CASKGIRSSYEQYF
17	NA	TRBV7-6	TRBD2	TRBJ2-7	TGTGCCAGCAGCCGGGGACTAGCGGGGGGCGGATCCTACGAGCAGTACTTC	CASSRGLAGGGSYEQYF
17	NA	TRBV19	TRBD1	TRBJ2-2	TGTGCCAGTAGACCAAGGCCGGGACAGGGATCCCCCGGGGAGCTGTTTTTT	CASRPRPGQGSPGELFF
15	NA	TRBV30	NA	TRBJ1-6	TGTGCCTGGAGGGAAAGCCTCTCAGGACGGTCACCCCTCCACTTT	CAWRESLSGRSPLHF
17	NA	TRBV11-3	TRBD2	TRBJ2-7	TGTGCCAGCAGCTTAAGGGCGGGGGGGACTAGCGGCTACGAGCAGTACTTC	CASSLRAGGTSGYEQYF
18	NA	TRBV7-2	NA	TRBJ2-3	TGTGCCAGCAGCTTAGCGGTTACAGTACTCACTAGCACAGATACGCAGTATTTT	CASSLAVTVLTSTDTQYF
15	NA	TRBV18	NA	TRBJ1-1	TGTGCCAGCTCCGGTGGGGCACCGATGAACACTGAAGCTTTCTTT	CASSGGAPMNTEAFF
15	once	TRBV4-1	TRBD1	TRBJ2-7	TGCGCCAGCAGCCCTCAGGGGACAGGGGGCGCCGAGCAGTACTTC	CASSPQGTGGAEQYF
16	NA	TRBV5-1	TRBD2	TRBJ2-1	TGCGCCAGCAGCTTGTTAGCGGGAGGGCCGGCTAGTGAGCAGTTCTTC	CASSLLAGGPASEQFF
15	NA	TRBV4-1	TRBD1	TRBJ1-4	TGCGCCAGCAGCCAGGGGGGGACAGCAGATGAAAAACTGTTTTTT	CASSQGGTADEKLFF
12	NA	TRBV7-2	NA	TRBJ1-2	TGTGCCAGCAGCACGTCCAACTATGGCTACACCTTC	CASSTSNYGYTF
16	NA	TRBV10-1	NA	TRBJ2-3	TGCGCCAGCAGTGAGTCGAAGGCGATAAGCACAGATACGCAGTATTTT	CASSESKAISTDTQYF
15	NA	TRBV10-3	TRBD1	TRBJ2-1	TGTGCCACATCCCGTGGGGGACAGGGGCTGGGTGAGCAGTTCTTC	CATSRGGQGLGEQFF
15	NA	TRBV5-6	TRBD1	TRBJ2-3	TGTGCCAGCAGTCCCGGGACAGGGGCACCAGATACGCAGTATTTT	CASSPGTGAPDTQYF
15	NA	TRBV18	TRBD1	TRBJ1-1	TGTGCCAGCTCACGGAGGGACAGGGATCGCACTGAAGCTTTCTTT	CASSRRDRDRTEAFF
14	NA	TRBV6-5	NA	TRBJ2-7	TGTGCCAGCAGTCAACCCGGGATCTCCTACGAGCAGTACTTC	CASSQPGISYEQYF
16	NA	TRBV4-3	NA	TRBJ2-1	TGCGCCAGCAGCCAAGCGGGGAGCGGACGGAGTAATGAGCAGTTCTTC	CASSQAGSGRSNEQFF
15	NA	TRBV5-6	TRBD1	TRBJ2-2	TGTGCCAGCAGCCACCGACAGGGTCTAGCCGGGGAGCTGTTTTTT	CASSHRQGLAGELFF
13	few	TRBV9	NA	TRBJ1-2	TGTGCCAGCAGCATCCAAGGAGGGGAGGGCTACACCTTC	CASSIQGGEGYTF
16	NA	TRBV7-6	TRBD2	TRBJ2-3	TGTGCCAGCAGCTTAGCGGGTAGCGGGAGTCCAGATACGCAGTATTTT	CASSLAGSGSPDTQYF
16	NA	TRBV30	NA	TRBJ2-4	TGTGCCTGGAGTGGGTATCCCCCCGGGGCCAAAAACATTCAGTACTTC	CAWSGYPPGAKNIQYF
17	NA	TRBV15	NA	TRBJ1-1	TGTGCCACCAGCAGAGATCCCCTATGGGTTACGAACACTGAAGCTTTCTTT	CATSRDPLWVTNTEAFF
13	NA	TRBV6-5	TRBD2	TRBJ2-1	TGTGCCAGCGAAGCGGGAGAGAGCAATGAGCAGTTCTTC	CASEAGESNEQFF
14	NA	TRBV4-1	NA	TRBJ1-6	TGCGCCAGCAGCCACCCGGCGAGGGACTCACCCCTCCACTTT	CASSHPARDSPLHF
13	NA	TRBV5-1	TRBD1	TRBJ1-4	TGCGCCAGCAGCTCGACAGGGGATGAAAAACTGTTTTTT	CASSSTGDEKLFF
16	few	TRBV5-4	NA	TRBJ2-2	TGTGCCAGCACGCCGGGGCAGGGAGCAAAGTCCGGGGAGCTGTTTTTT	CASTPGQGAKSGELFF
19	NA	TRBV28	TRBD1	TRBJ2-4	TGTGCCAGCACCGAGACCTCCGGACAGGGAACACTAGCCAAAAACATTCAGTACTTC	CASTETSGQGTLAKNIQYF
12	once	TRBV15	NA	TRBJ2-5	TGTGCCACCAGCAGAGGCGTAGAGACCCAGTACTTC	CATSRGVETQYF
16	NA	TRBV7-9	NA	TRBJ1-5	TGTGCCAGCAGCTTAGGGGGTCGGGGGATCAATCAGCCCCAGCATTTT	CASSLGGRGINQPQHF
13	NA	TRBV6-5	TRBD1	TRBJ1-2	TGTGCCAGCACGACAGGGGTCAGGCTTGGCTACACCTTC	CASTTGVRLGYTF
13	few	TRBV9	NA	TRBJ1-5	TGTGCCAGCAGCGTACAGGGAGGCCAGCCCCAGCATTTT	CASSVQGGQPQHF
14	NA	TRBV28	NA	TRBJ1-2	TGTGCCAGCACCAGTTTCGCCTTTAACTATGGCTACACCTTC	CASTSFAFNYGYTF
14	NA	TRBV7-3	NA	TRBJ2-7	TGTGCCAGCAGCTTAACGGGAGCTCGCGGCGAGCAGTACTTC	CASSLTGARGEQYF
14	NA	TRBV7-7	NA	TRBJ2-1	TGTGCCAGCAGCTTAGGTGGGGTCACCAATGAGCAGTTCTTC	CASSLGGVTNEQFF
15	NA	TRBV5-4	TRBD1	TRBJ2-7	TGTGCCAGCAGCTCGCCGGGACAGGGAGTGTGGGAGCAGTACTTC	CASSSPGQGVWEQYF
14	NA	TRBV7-9	NA	TRBJ2-1	TGTGCCAGCAGCGGACAGCCCCCGTACAATGAGCAGTTCTTC	CASSGQPPYNEQFF
15	once	TRBV15	TRBD1	TRBJ2-2	TGTGCCACCAGCCCAAGGACAGGGTTTGCCGGGGAGCTGTTTTTT	CATSPRTGFAGELFF